Each of the 21 T cell receptor beta chains below was sequenced from the same sample in a study of T cell responses to AZD1222 COVID-19 vaccine. Clones were sequenced by immunoSEQ multiplex PCR, and TCRdb holds only the in-frame ones, with some missing. The sample records 40,000 to 55,000 clones, around 90% being singletons. Sequencing used peripheral blood, obtained 28 days after the second AZD1222 dose. The receptor source for this set is an adult who received the AZD1222 COVID-19 vaccine.

The rearrangement joins TRBV6-2 or TRBV6-3 to TRBJ1-3; D unresolved. CDR1 is MNHEY and CDR2 is SVGEGT in the germline V gene. V lost 4 bases, J lost 2 bases, and 12 bases lay in between. This CDR3 is 15 amino acids long. CDR3 sequence (DNA): TGTGCCAGCAGTTTTGGAGGGCTCACTGGAAACACCATATATTTT. Protein product: CASSFGGLTGNTIYF.

The chain joins TRBV5-5 to TRBJ2-7; 7 bases are shared with TRBD1. After removal of 3 bases from V and 3 bases from J, the junction contained 3 bases not matched to a gene. The CDR3 is 13 residues long. CDR1 is SGHKS and CDR2 is YYEKEE in the germline V gene (reference sequence). The CDR3 DNA reads as TGTGCCAGCAGCTCTTGGACAGGCTACGAGCAGTACTTC. Encoded protein: CASSSWTGYEQYF.

The rearrangement links TRBV6-1 to TRBJ1-6; D gene unclear. CDR3 length: 11 amino acids. V shed 3 bases and J shed 17 bases, with 11 bases lying between them. The V gene's germline CDR1 is MNHNS and CDR2 SASEGT. For the CDR3, the DNA is TGTGCCAGCAGTGATAGGTTTAAAGTCCACTTT. Translated, it gives CASSDRFKVHF.

The genes are TRBV5-4 and TRBJ2-3; 7 nucleotides agree with TRBD2. Germline CDR1 is SGHNT and CDR2 is YYREEE (reference sequence). Trimming cost V 6 bases and J 6 bases; bases outside gene matches: 10. The CDR3 is made up of 14 amino acids. CDR3 amino acids: CASTNPGEGDTQYF. The CDR3, as DNA: TGTGCCAGCACCAATCCCGGGGAGGGGGATACGCAGTATTTT. The full variable domain, in which reference TRBV5-4 and TRBJ2-3 provide the parts outside the CDR3, is ETGVTQSPTHLIKTRGQQVTLRCSSQSGHNTVSWYQQALGQGPQFIFQYYREEENGRGNFPPRFSGLQFPNYSSELNVNALELDDSALYLCASTNPGEGDTQYFGPGTRLTVL.

The J gene is TRBJ2-7, the V gene TRBV19, with D perhaps TRBD2 (6 bases). This CDR3 is built from 15 residues. CDR1 is LNHDA and CDR2 is SQIVND in the germline V gene (reference sequence). Between the trimmed V and J ends, which lost 2 bases and 2 bases, there was a span of 13 bases. CDR3 sequence (DNA): TGTGCCAGTAGTATACTTAGCGGAGGCACCTACGAGCAGTACTTC. It specifies CASSILSGGTYEQYF.

This clone appeared a single time. The chain links TRBV4-2 to TRBJ1-1, with 7 bases that match TRBD1. Germline values: CDR1 LGHNA, CDR2 YNFKEQ. With V trimmed by 6 bases and J by 1 base, 5 bases remained unmatched. CDR3 length equals 14 residues. CDR3 protein: CASRADRENTEAFF. The CDR3 DNA is TGTGCCAGCAGGGCTGACAGGGAGAACACTGAAGCTTTCTTT.

This sequence joins TRBV19 and TRBJ1-5; maybe TRBD1 (6 bases). The V end lost 3 bases, the J end lost 3 bases, and 12 bases lay between the germline ends. Germline V gene lookup returns CDR1 LNHDA and CDR2 SQIVND (reference sequence). The CDR3 loop spans 15 amino acids. The CDR3 DNA reads TGTGCCAGTAGTATGATGGGGACAATCAATCAGCCCCAGCATTTT. Residues: CASSMMGTINQPQHF.

This rearrangement joins TRBV5-4 to TRBJ1-1; 10 bases agree with TRBD1. V lost 2 bases to trimming and J lost 3 bases; unmatched junction nucleotides: 4. CDR1 is SGHNT, CDR2 YYREEE, per germline (reference sequence). The CDR3 length is 15 residues. The CDR3 nucleotides are TGTGCCAGCAGCTTAGGACAGGGGGGACACACTGAAGCTTTCTTT. Translation: CASSLGQGGHTEAFF.

The chain recombines TRBV25-1 with TRBJ1-5, with no clear D. The CDR3 totals 14 residues. The V end was cut by 3 bases, the J end by 7 bases, with 13 bases between. Germline V gene data show CDR1 as MGHDK and CDR2 as SYGVNS. The CDR3 DNA reads TGTGCCAGCAGTGATGCCCGGGCCGGCCAGCCCCAGCATTTT. Translation: CASSDARAGQPQHF.

This chain connects TRBV11-2 to TRBJ1-2; tentatively, D is TRBD1 (5 bases). The CDR3 is 16 amino acids. The V gene's germline CDR1 is SGHAT and CDR2 FQNNGV. Trimming took off 2 bases at V and 3 bases at J, with 16 bases between the two ends. CDR3 bases: TGTGCCAGCAGCTTACCCTTCAGGGAGCGGCACTATGGCTACACCTTC. Its translation: CASSLPFRERHYGYTF.

This chain links TRBV6-5 with TRBJ2-7; TRBD1 matches 7 bases. CDR1 is MNHEY and CDR2 is SVGAGI in the germline V gene. The CDR3 contains 13 residues. Trimming removed 6 bases from V and 1 base from J; junction bases left unmatched: 3. CDR3 nucleotides: TGTGCCAGCAGCAGACAGGGATCCTACGAGCAGTACTTC. This codes for CASSRQGSYEQYF.

The chain combines TRBV4-2 with TRBJ1-2, with 7 positions matching TRBD1. This CDR3 is 14 amino acids long. The junction had 1 base not matched to a gene; V was cut back by 3 bases and J by 0 bases. Germline loops: CDR1 LGHNA, CDR2 YNFKEQ. The CDR3 DNA reads as TGTGCCAGCAGCCACGGACAGGCTAACTATGGCTACACCTTC. Its protein product is CASSHGQANYGYTF.

V is TRBV7-2 and J is TRBJ2-2; no firm D call. Germline V gene lookup returns CDR1 SGHTA and CDR2 FQGNSA. The CDR3 totals 13 residues. V was shortened by 6 bases and J by 6 bases, with 11 bases between the two germline ends. This CDR3 reads CASRGSSAGELFF. The CDR3 nucleotides read TGTGCCAGCAGAGGTTCTAGTGCCGGGGAGCTGTTTTTT.

The DNA for the CDR3 is TGTGCCAGCAGTCGAGTGGGGGGGGATAGCAATCAGCCCCAGCATTTT. Translating it yields CASSRVGGDSNQPQHF. The J gene is TRBJ1-5, the V gene TRBV6-6, with TRBD1 as a possible D gene (5 bases). This CDR3 spans 16 amino acids. V lost 5 bases and J lost 0, with 14 bases in between. In germline, CDR1 is MNHNY, CDR2 SVGAGI (reference sequence).

On this clone itself: The junction does not match germline at one end; this may be a read error. The chain combines TRBV6-1 with TRBJ1-2; D gene uncertain. CDR3 size: 15 residues. Germline CDR1 reads MNHNS; CDR2 reads SASEGT. The CDR3: CASSEAAGIVYGYTF. The CDR3, as DNA: TGTGCCAGCAGCGAAGCGGCGGGGATTGTCTATGGCTACACCTTC.

The chain recombines TRBV4-3 with TRBJ2-7; 8 bases are a match to TRBD1. The CDR3 has 14 amino acids. The V and J ends lost 2 bases and 2 bases, in that order; junction bases with no gene match: 2. Looked up from germline, CDR1 is LGHNA and CDR2 is YSLEER. The CDR3 DNA sequence: TGCGCCAGCAGCCAATCGACAGGGGCCTACGAGCAGTACTTC. Amino acids: CASSQSTGAYEQYF.

The chain carries TRBV7-2 and TRBJ2-2; TRBD2 matches 11 bases. The CDR3 totals 16 residues. V gave up 3 bases and J gave up 1 base; unmatched junction bases: 1. Germline values: CDR1 SGHTA, CDR2 FQGNSA. This CDR3 reads CASSLLAGGNTGELFF. As DNA, the CDR3 is TGTGCCAGCAGCTTGCTAGCGGGGGGGAACACCGGGGAGCTGTTTTTT.

A single count supports this clone. The chain combines TRBV11-2 with TRBJ2-1, with 9 bases fitting TRBD2. This CDR3 contains 15 residues. CDR1 and CDR2 (germline): SGHAT, FQNNGV. V was clipped by 6 bases and J by 4 bases; unmatched bases: 7. CDR3 sequence: CASRYSGGLYNEQFF. In nucleotides, the CDR3 is TGTGCCAGCAGATACAGCGGGGGGCTATACAATGAGCAGTTCTTC.

V usage is TRBV7-6 and J usage is TRBJ1-5; no definite D call. CDR1 is SGHVS and CDR2 is FNYEAQ in the germline V gene. The V end was cut by 2 bases, the J end by 1 base, with 9 bases between. This CDR3 comprises 15 residues. The CDR3 DNA sequence: TGTGCCAGCAGCTTAAGGGCTGGAAGCAATCAGCCCCAGCATTTT. It yields the protein CASSLRAGSNQPQHF.

The chain carries TRBV5-4 and TRBJ1-1; D is ambiguous. The CDR3 sequence is 14 residues long. With 1 base removed from V and 2 bases from J, the gap between germline ends came to 9 bases. The germline V gene encodes CDR1 SGHNT and CDR2 YYREEE (reference sequence). CDR3 region: CASSLMASNTEAFF. In DNA, the CDR3 is TGTGCCAGCAGCTTGATGGCGTCTAACACTGAAGCTTTCTTT.

This clone was detected only once. The rearrangement links TRBV7-8 to TRBJ1-2; D perhaps matches TRBD1 (6 bases). V dropped 0 bases and J dropped 3 bases, with 8 bases sitting between them. Germline V gene sequence: CDR1 SGHVS, CDR2 FQNEAQ. The CDR3 loop spans 14 amino acids. In nucleotides, the CDR3 is TGTGCCAGCAGCTTAGCAGGGGGTGACTATGGCTACACCTTC. Encoded protein: CASSLAGGDYGYTF.